This is a list of T cell receptor beta chains from one sample in a study of beta chain features in type 1 diabetes. The method was immunoSEQ multiplex PCR; TCRdb's version includes in-frame clones alone and lacks a portion of them. The sample holds 150,000 to 200,000 clones; 7.8% are singletons and the top ten take approximately 0.85%. Sequences were obtained from central memory CD4+ T cells from blood. Every receptor here comes from a woman aged 35 to 49 with type 1 diabetes. The conserved cysteine and the conserved F or W are not part of the CDR3 here. Fields, in order: J gene, V gene, CDR3 protein.

J: TRBJ1-6
V: TRBV19
CDR3: ASSSPGTLSGSPLH

J: TRBJ1-6
V: TRBV2
CDR3: ASILQGARNSPLH

J: TRBJ2-2
V: TRBV25-1
CDR3: ASSEGGRARTGELF

J: TRBJ2-1
V: TRBV4-2
CDR3: ASSQQTSGNHLGNEQF

J: TRBJ2-5
V: TRBV7-2
CDR3: ASSFSSGGEETQY

J: TRBJ2-1
V: TRBV6-1
CDR3: ASRLLAGGYNEQF

J: TRBJ1-5
V: TRBV6-5
CDR3: ASSLIGGANQPQH

J: TRBJ2-5
V: TRBV5-1
CDR3: ASSGRVQETQY

J: TRBJ1-1
V: TRBV4-3
CDR3: ASSQQHGNTEAF

J: TRBJ1-1
V: TRBV6-5
CDR3: ASRTRLLAF

J: TRBJ1-1
V: TRBV30
CDR3: AWTRGSTNTEAF

J: TRBJ2-7
V: TRBV11-3
CDR3: ASSLGGQRAGEQY

J: TRBJ2-2
V: TRBV2
CDR3: ASSEAGQGNTGELF

J: TRBJ1-5
V: TRBV6-6
CDR3: ASSPPGGANQPQH

J: TRBJ2-7
V: TRBV14
CDR3: ASSPRQGAYEQY

J: TRBJ1-5
V: TRBV28
CDR3: ASRGAVLGPQH

J: TRBJ2-3
V: TRBV5-1
CDR3: ASSLRLVADTQY

J: TRBJ2-5
V: TRBV15
CDR3: ATSRDQGVETQY

J: TRBJ1-2
V: TRBV23-1
CDR3: ASPRPALCGGYT

J: TRBJ2-5
V: TRBV6-5
CDR3: ASRGQGETQY

J: TRBJ1-2
V: TRBV29-1
CDR3: SVQTSTRGYT

J: TRBJ1-2
V: TRBV2
CDR3: ASSVQGAGLYGYT

J: TRBJ1-5
V: TRBV27
CDR3: ASKPRQGSENQPQH

J: TRBJ2-7
V: TRBV29-1
CDR3: SVEGLAGYEQY

J: TRBJ2-1
V: TRBV6-5
CDR3: ASRPGLAHNEQF

J: TRBJ2-7
V: TRBV25-1
CDR3: ASSGKGSASEQY

J: TRBJ1-1
V: TRBV5-1
CDR3: ASSLDSTGWTEAF

J: TRBJ2-5
V: TRBV18
CDR3: ASSPLRGQETQY

J: TRBJ2-1
V: TRBV28
CDR3: ASTVGGQSSYNEQF

J: TRBJ1-6
V: TRBV7-3
CDR3: ASSVTGDGSSPLH

J: TRBJ2-6
V: TRBV30
CDR3: AWSRFSGANVLT

J: TRBJ2-7
V: TRBV7-2
CDR3: ASSSGQVPYEQY

J: TRBJ1-1
V: TRBV19
CDR3: ATKLNTEAF

J: TRBJ2-7
V: TRBV28
CDR3: ASSPRTSGGYEQY

J: TRBJ1-5
V: TRBV4-1
CDR3: ASSQTRTGTSNQPQH

J: TRBJ2-1
V: TRBV5-6
CDR3: ASSFWDRDLF

J: TRBJ2-3
V: TRBV5-4
CDR3: ASSFSGRGGSTDTQY

J: TRBJ2-5
V: TRBV6-6
CDR3: ASSRTGQGETQY

J: TRBJ2-3
V: TRBV7-2
CDR3: ASSLGATGGDTQY

J: TRBJ2-3
V: TRBV7-2
CDR3: ASSSGTSPDTQY

J: TRBJ2-1
V: TRBV29-1
CDR3: SVPPGTSGRGDEQF

J: TRBJ1-2
V: TRBV4-1
CDR3: ASSQEPGFNYGYT

J: TRBJ2-7
V: TRBV30
CDR3: AFSPGQGLSYEQY

J: TRBJ2-5
V: TRBV23-1
CDR3: ASRHARETQY

J: TRBJ1-5
V: TRBV5-1
CDR3: ASSLGDFNQPQH

J: TRBJ2-3
V: TRBV9
CDR3: ASSGYVGLRDTQY

J: TRBJ2-6
V: TRBV9
CDR3: ASSVGSGGPSLGANVLT

J: TRBJ2-5
V: TRBV5-4
CDR3: ASSLKLAEETQY

J: TRBJ1-2
V: TRBV30
CDR3: AWRSIDREYYGYT

J: TRBJ1-2
V: TRBV5-1
CDR3: ASSPFGQNYGYT

J: TRBJ2-7
V: TRBV29-1
CDR3: SVDDQGWGYEQY

J: TRBJ1-1
V: TRBV29-1
CDR3: SVVAGEWRGGTEAF

J: TRBJ2-2
V: TRBV7-9
CDR3: ASSARTRSNTGELF

J: TRBJ1-1
V: TRBV5-4
CDR3: ASSRTGTEAF

J: TRBJ1-6
V: TRBV5-1
CDR3: ASNPGDGNSPLH